What follows are 16 T cell receptor beta chains derived from one specimen sequenced in a study of graft-versus-host responses after intestinal transplantation. Using immunoSEQ multiplex PCR, the repertoire was profiled, and TCRdb retains in-frame clones only, with some absent. Of tens of thousands of clones in the sample, more than 80% were seen once. The sample here was PBMCs, taken around 43 weeks after intestinal transplant. These TCRs come from a human patient who received an intestinal transplant, so some T cells may come from the graft donor.

The V call is TRBV29-1, the J call TRBJ2-5, with 9 nucleotides matching TRBD2. The CDR3 covers 14 residues. Germline CDR1 is SQVTM and CDR2 is ANQGSEA. V dropped 4 bases and J dropped 5; count of bases not matched to a gene: 8. The CDR3 sequence is CSVGISGSAETQYF. CDR3 nucleotides: TGCAGCGTTGGGATTAGCGGGAGCGCGGAGACCCAGTACTTC.

The chain is built from TRBV18 and TRBJ1-3; TRBD1 aligns across 9 bases. This CDR3 has 18 residues. Germline-derived CDR1 and CDR2 are KGHSH and LQKENI. V lost 3 bases to trimming and J lost 4 bases; unmatched junction nucleotides: 13. The CDR3 DNA reads as TGTGCCAGCTCACCCCGCCGGACAGGGGAGGTACGAGGAAACACCATATATTTT. As protein: CASSPRRTGEVRGNTIYF.

The J gene is TRBJ2-3, the V gene TRBV6-6; 8 bases fit TRBD2. In germline, CDR1 is MNHNY, CDR2 SVGAGI (reference sequence). V dropped 6 bases and J dropped 5; count of bases not matched to a gene: 7. CDR3 size: 14 residues. The CDR3, as DNA: TGTGCCAGCAGCTCGGGGGGGCCCGTAGATACGCAGTATTTT. Encoded protein: CASSSGGPVDTQYF.

CDR3 amino acids: CASSQVILGTGGAGGYTF. The DNA for the CDR3 is TGCGCCAGCAGCCAAGTTATTTTGGGGACAGGTGGGGCGGGTGGCTACACCTTC. The chain joins TRBV4-1 to TRBJ1-2, with TRBD1 matching over 8 bases. Germline CDR1 MGHRA, CDR2 YSYEKL. The length of the CDR3 is 18 residues. Trimming removed 1 base from V and 7 bases from J; junction bases left unmatched: 17.

V usage is TRBV7-2 and J usage is TRBJ2-5; D may match TRBD1 or TRBD2 (6 bases each). Trimming shortened V by 1 base and J by 11 bases, and 17 bases separated the two germline ends. CDR1 SGHTA and CDR2 FQGNSA come from the germline V gene. The CDR3 loop spans 14 amino acids. This chain's CDR3 is CASSLGGALREQYF. In DNA form, the CDR3 reads TGTGCCAGCAGCTTAGGGGGGGCTCTTAGGGAGCAGTACTTC.

This chain links TRBV9 with TRBJ1-6; 8 bases match TRBD1. After removal of 3 bases from V and 10 bases from J, the junction contained 3 bases not matched to a gene. The CDR3 consists of 13 residues. The germline V gene encodes CDR1 SGDLS and CDR2 YYNGEE. The CDR3 loop reads CASSETGDSPLHF. CDR3 DNA: TGTGCCAGCAGCGAGACAGGGGACTCACCCCTCCACTTT.

The CDR3 DNA is TGTGCCAGCAGCACCGGGACAGTGAACACTGAAGCTTTCTTT. Its protein product is CASSTGTVNTEAFF. V usage is TRBV28 and J usage is TRBJ1-1; 7 nucleotides align to TRBD1. Trimming cost V 6 bases and J 0 bases; bases outside gene matches: 4. Germline V gene sequence: CDR1 MDHEN, CDR2 SYDVKM. This CDR3 spans 14 amino acids. The full variable domain, in which reference TRBV28 and TRBJ1-1 provide the parts outside the CDR3, is DVKVTQSSRYLVKRTGEKVFLECVQDMDHENMFWYRQDPGLGLRLIYFSYDVKMKEKGDIPEGYSVSREKKERFSLILESASTNQTSMYLCASSTGTVNTEAFFGQGTRLTVV.

A remark on this clone: The junction does not match germline at one end; this may be a read error. This chain links TRBV25-1 with TRBJ2-1, with D perhaps TRBD2 (5 bases). The germline V gene has CDR1 MGHDK and CDR2 SYGVNS. There are 14 residues in the CDR3. The CDR3 coding sequence is TGTGCCGGCAGTTCCCCGGGATTCCACAATGGGCAGTTCTTC. It encodes CAGSSPGFHNGQFF. The complete variable domain, with remaining parts taken from reference TRBV25-1 and TRBJ2-1, reads EADIYQTPRYLVIGTGKKITLECSQTMGHDKMYWYQQDPGMELHLIHYSYGVNSTEKGDLSSESTVSRIRTEHFPLTLESARPSHTSQYLCAGSSPGFHNGQFFGPGTRLTVL.

The V and J genes are TRBV7-2 and TRBJ1-5; D gene unclear. With 1 base removed from V and 7 bases from J, the gap between germline ends came to 14 bases. Germline CDR1 reads SGHTA; CDR2 reads FQGNSA. The CDR3 loop spans 15 amino acids. The CDR3 region has the DNA TGTGCCAGCAGCTTAGATCGCGCCCGGGAGCAGCCCCAGCATTTT. Protein: CASSLDRAREQPQHF. Looking up the rest from reference TRBV7-2 and TRBJ1-5 gives the full variable domain: GAGVSQSPSNKVTEKGKDVELRCDPISGHTALYWYRQSLGQGLEFLIYFQGNSAPDKSGLPSDRFSAERTGGSVSTLTIQRTQQEDSAVYLCASSLDRAREQPQHFGDGTRLSIL.

The chain uses TRBV7-3 and TRBJ2-3; weak D call: TRBD1 (5 bases). V gave up 2 bases and J gave up 1 base, with 10 bases separating them. Germline V gene lookup returns CDR1 SGHTA and CDR2 FQGTGA. The CDR3 consists of 15 residues. The CDR3 sequence is CASSLQGSGTDTQYF. The CDR3 DNA is TGTGCCAGCAGCTTACAGGGATCGGGCACAGATACGCAGTATTTT.

The chain carries TRBV4-1 and TRBJ2-7; perhaps TRBD1 as D (6 bases). The CDR3 consists of 16 residues. Germline CDR1 reads MGHRA; CDR2 reads YSYEKL. V was trimmed by 1 base and J by 3 bases, leaving 16 bases between them. Here the CDR3 DNA reads TGCGCCAGCAGCCAAGCCTTCACAGGGAGTCTCTACGAGCAGTACTTC. The encoded protein is CASSQAFTGSLYEQYF.

The CDR3 spells CASSLGTGIYGYTF. Written as DNA, the CDR3 is TGCGCCAGCAGCTTGGGGACAGGGATCTATGGCTACACCTTC. The chain has TRBV5-1 and TRBJ1-2, with 8 bases that match TRBD1. The CDR3 totals 14 residues. V lost 0 bases to trimming and J lost 4 bases; unmatched junction nucleotides: 2. The germline V gene encodes CDR1 SGHRS and CDR2 YFSETQ.

Only one count was recorded for this clone. The chain recombines TRBV2 with TRBJ2-1; perhaps D is TRBD1 or TRBD2 (6 bases each). Germline CDR1 reads SNHLY; CDR2 reads FYNNEI. Trimming shortened V by 3 bases and J by 6 bases, and 15 bases separated the two germline ends. The CDR3 is made up of 15 amino acids. The CDR3 loop reads CASSEPGAGINEQFF. The CDR3 bases are TGTGCCAGCAGTGAGCCGGGGGCCGGGATCAATGAGCAGTTCTTC.

The V call is TRBV7-9, the J call TRBJ2-7; D might be TRBD1 (5 bases). The CDR3 is 14 amino acids. Germline V gives CDR1 SEHNR, CDR2 FQNEAQ (reference sequence). The ends were cut back, 3 bases at V and 2 bases at J, with 11 bases in the middle. CDR3 bases: TGTGCCAGCAGCTTTGCAGGGCGTCCCTACGAGCAGTACTTC. It codes for CASSFAGRPYEQYF.

The CDR3 protein is CASSPGIRGEQYF. CDR3 coding DNA: TGTGCCAGCAGCCCGGGAATAAGGGGAGAGCAGTACTTC. The chain uses TRBV5-4 and TRBJ2-7, with D perhaps TRBD1 or TRBD2 (5 bases each). V lost 4 bases, J lost 7 bases, and 15 bases lay in between. Looked up from germline, CDR1 is SGHNT and CDR2 is YYREEE (reference sequence). This CDR3 is 13 amino acids long.

This chain uses TRBV19 with TRBJ2-5; 7 bases map to TRBD2. The germline V gene has CDR1 LNHDA and CDR2 SQIVND (reference sequence). This CDR3 spans 15 amino acids. J lost 1 base, V lost 1 base, and 3 bases had no gene match. The CDR3 DNA sequence: TGTGCCAGTAGTATAGGAGGCGGGAGCCAAGAGACCCAGTACTTC. Its translation is CASSIGGGSQETQYF.